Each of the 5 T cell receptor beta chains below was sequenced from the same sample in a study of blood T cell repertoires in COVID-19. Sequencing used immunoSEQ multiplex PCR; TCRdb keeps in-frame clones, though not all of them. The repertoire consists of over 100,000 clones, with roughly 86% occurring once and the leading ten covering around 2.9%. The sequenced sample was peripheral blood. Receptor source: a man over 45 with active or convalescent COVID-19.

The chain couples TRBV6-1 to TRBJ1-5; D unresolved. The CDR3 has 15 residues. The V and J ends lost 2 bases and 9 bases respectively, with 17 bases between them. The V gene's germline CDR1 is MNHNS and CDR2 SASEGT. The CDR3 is CASSEIWAGSGPQHF. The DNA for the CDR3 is TGTGCCAGCAGTGAAATATGGGCGGGATCAGGGCCCCAGCATTTT.

CDR3 DNA sequence: TGTGCCAGCAGCTTTGAGGTAGCGGGGGGGGAGACCCAGTACTTC. This codes for CASSFEVAGGETQYF. V is TRBV5-6 and J is TRBJ2-5, with TRBD2 matching 11 bases. With 2 bases clipped from V and 5 bases from J, the junction kept 5 bases outside the gene matches. The CDR3 is made up of 15 amino acids. The germline V gene has CDR1 SGHDT and CDR2 YYEEEE.

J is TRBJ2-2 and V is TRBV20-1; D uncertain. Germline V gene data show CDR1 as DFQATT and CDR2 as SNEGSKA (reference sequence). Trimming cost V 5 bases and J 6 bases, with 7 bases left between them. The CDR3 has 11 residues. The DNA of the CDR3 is TGCAGTGCTGAGGCCCCCGGGGAGCTGTTTTTT. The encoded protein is CSAEAPGELFF.

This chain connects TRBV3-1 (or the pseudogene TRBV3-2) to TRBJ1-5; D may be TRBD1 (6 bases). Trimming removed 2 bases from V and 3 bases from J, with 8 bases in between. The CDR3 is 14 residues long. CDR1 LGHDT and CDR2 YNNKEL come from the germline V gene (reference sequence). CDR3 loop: CASSQSGDNQPQHF. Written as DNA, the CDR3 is TGTGCCAGCAGCCAATCAGGGGACAATCAGCCCCAGCATTTT.

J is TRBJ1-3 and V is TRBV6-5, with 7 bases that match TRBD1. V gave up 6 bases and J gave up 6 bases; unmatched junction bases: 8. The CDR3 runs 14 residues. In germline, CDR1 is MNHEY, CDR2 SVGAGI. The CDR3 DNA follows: TGTGCCAGCAGACTCGACAGGGAGGTAAACACCATATATTTT. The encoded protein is CASRLDREVNTIYF.